Listed below are T cell receptor beta chains from one sample, sequenced in a study of shared clonotypes between healthy human individuals. Generated by immunoSEQ multiplex PCR, the TCRdb table keeps only in-frame clones and is missing some. The table includes roughly 720,000 clones, about 92% detected once. Sequenced sample: memory CD8+ T cells from PBMCs. The receptors originated from a man younger than 35 in good health. Some clones in this sample may be carry-over from other donors' samples. The CDR3 runs from the conserved cysteine through the conserved F or W. The D gene is left open where the match is weak. A clone size is listed for some rows: how often the clone was seen (once, few, many), or a class if it is expanded.

>-|TRBV27|-|TRBJ2-5
TGTGCCAGCAGTTTCGGGGGCCATGCTTGGGAGACCCAGTACTTC
CASSFGGHAWETQYF
>TRBD2|TRBV4-3|-|TRBJ2-7
TGCGCCAGCAGCCAAGAACTAGCGGCACACTTCTCCTACGAGCAGTACTTC
CASSQELAAHFSYEQYF
>TRBD1|TRBV7-2|-|TRBJ2-1
TGTGCCAGCAGCTCATCCATCCCGACAGGGGATTGGTATGAGCAGTTCTTC
CASSSSIPTGDWYEQFF
>TRBD1|TRBV5-6|-|TRBJ1-3
TGTGCCAGCAGCCTAACGCTTTGGCAGGGGGCGCGTTCTGGAAACACCATATATTTT
CASSLTLWQGARSGNTIYF
>TRBD2|TRBV5-1|-|TRBJ2-7
TGCGCCAGCAGCGCGTCACTAGCGGTTTACGAGCAGTACTTC
CASSASLAVYEQYF
>-|TRBV7-8|-|TRBJ2-7
TGTGCCAGCAGCTTATCCGCCCTCGAGCAGTACTTC
CASSLSALEQYF
>-|TRBV30|-|TRBJ1-1
TGTGCCTGGCGGACTTACCACGCTGAAGCTTTCTTT
CAWRTYHAEAFF
>TRBD2|TRBV7-3|-|TRBJ2-5
TGTGCCAGCAGCCCCGGGACTAGCGGGATTGAAGAGACCCAGTACTTC
CASSPGTSGIEETQYF
>-|TRBV7-9|few|TRBJ1-5
TGTGCCAGCAGCTTAGCGGGGAGGGCCAATCAGCCCCAGCATTTT
CASSLAGRANQPQHF
>-|TRBV13|-|TRBJ2-1
TGTGCCAGCAGCTTAGGACGGCAGGGGTTCTACAATGAGCAGTTCTTC
CASSLGRQGFYNEQFF
>-|TRBV27|-|TRBJ1-1
TGTGCCACCTGGGGGCAGAGTGAAGCTTTCTTT
CATWGQSEAFF
>-|TRBV28|-|TRBJ2-7
TGTGCCAGCACTCCATGGCAGGGGAAGGCCTACGAGCAGTACTTC
CASTPWQGKAYEQYF
>TRBD2|TRBV4-3|-|TRBJ2-1
TGCGCCAGCAGCCAAGGTCTAGCGGGAGTAGATGAGCAGTTCTTC
CASSQGLAGVDEQFF
>-|TRBV28|-|TRBJ1-4
TGTGCCAGCTCCGTTCGGAGCTCTGAAAAACTGTTTTTT
CASSVRSSEKLFF
>TRBD2|TRBV15|once|TRBJ2-1
TGTGCCACCAGCAGAGTGGCCCTAGCGGGAGGGGTGAATGAGCAGTTCTTC
CATSRVALAGGVNEQFF
>TRBD1|TRBV5-6|-|TRBJ1-6
TGTGCCAGCAGCCGGGACAGGGGCTCCTATAATTCACCCCTCCACTTT
CASSRDRGSYNSPLHF
>TRBD2|TRBV19|-|TRBJ2-7
TGTGCCAGTAGTATTATTAGCGGGAGAGGTGCCGAGCAGTACTTC
CASSIISGRGAEQYF
>-|TRBV27|once|TRBJ2-7
TGTGCCAGCAGTTTTGGCAGGGCGGGAGAGCAGTACTTC
CASSFGRAGEQYF
>-|TRBV11-2|-|TRBJ1-2
TGTGCCAGCAGCTTAGGTCCCGGGTCCATTCAATATGGCTACACCTTC
CASSLGPGSIQYGYTF
>TRBD1|TRBV11-2|-|TRBJ2-2
TGTGCCAGCAGCTCCCACAGGGGCGGGGAGCTGTTTTTT
CASSSHRGGELFF
>TRBD1|TRBV27|-|TRBJ2-7
TGTGCCAGCAGTTCCCGACAGGGGAGCAACGAGCAGTACTTC
CASSSRQGSNEQYF
>TRBD1|TRBV9|-|TRBJ1-5
TGTGCCAGCAGTCGACAGGGTAGCCAGCCCCAGCATTTT
CASSRQGSQPQHF
>-|TRBV11-3|-|TRBJ2-7
TGTGCCAGCAGCTTGGGGCCTCCCTCCTACGAGCAGTACTTC
CASSLGPPSYEQYF
>TRBD2|TRBV28|-|TRBJ2-5
TGTGCCAGCAGTCCACACTCGGGGGGGTATAGAAGCGGCAGGGGAGAGACCCAGTACTTC
CASSPHSGGYRSGRGETQYF
>TRBD2|TRBV28|once|TRBJ2-7
TGTGCCAGCAGTTTATGGCCCGAGAGCGGGACCGAGCAGTACTTC
CASSLWPESGTEQYF
>-|TRBV9|-|TRBJ1-1
TGTGCCAGCAGCGGCGGACGAAGGAGCACTGAAGCTTTCTTT
CASSGGRRSTEAFF
>-|TRBV7-9|-|TRBJ1-4
TGTGCCAGCAGCTTAATGCAGGGGACTAATGAAAAACTGTTTTTT
CASSLMQGTNEKLFF
>TRBD1|TRBV27|-|TRBJ2-7
TGTGCCAGCAGTTTGCGGGGACAGGGCACCGAGCAGTACTTC
CASSLRGQGTEQYF
>-|TRBV14|-|TRBJ2-5
TGTGCCAGCAGCCGCCAGGCCCACGCCTACCAAGAGACCCAGTACTTC
CASSRQAHAYQETQYF
>TRBD2|TRBV19|once|TRBJ2-7
TGTGCCAGTAGTATAGCCAGCGGGGCAACCTACGAGCAGTACTTC
CASSIASGATYEQYF
>-|TRBV5-4|-|TRBJ2-1
TGTGCCAGCACAGGGGATTATGGCAATGAGCAGTTCTTC
CASTGDYGNEQFF
>-|TRBV10-2|-|TRBJ2-7
TGCGCCAGCAGTGCGATAACCGGGGACTTTGAGCAGTACTTC
CASSAITGDFEQYF
>-|TRBV6-1|once|TRBJ2-7
TGTGCCAGCAGGAACAGGGCCAATACCTACGAGCAGTACTTC
CASRNRANTYEQYF
>TRBD2|TRBV28|-|TRBJ2-3
TGTGCCAGCGGACTAGCGCTCACAGATACGCAGTATTTT
CASGLALTDTQYF
>TRBD1|TRBV5-8|-|TRBJ1-1
TGTGCCAGCAGCGTGGACAGGAGCACTGAAGCTTTCTTT
CASSVDRSTEAFF
>TRBD1|TRBV2|-|TRBJ2-7
TGTGCCAGCAGGAGGACAGGGGACTACGAGCAGTACTTC
CASRRTGDYEQYF
>TRBD1|TRBV27|-|TRBJ2-7
TGTGCCAGCAGTGACCGGACAGGGGGGTACGAGCAGTACTTC
CASSDRTGGYEQYF
>TRBD1|TRBV28|-|TRBJ1-1
TGTGCCACCAAGGGGGCGCGGAACACTGAAGCTTTCTTT
CATKGARNTEAFF
>TRBD1|TRBV4-3|-|TRBJ2-7
TGCGCCAGCAGCCTTCCGGGACAGGGTTCCAACGAGCAGTACTTC
CASSLPGQGSNEQYF
>-|TRBV9|-|TRBJ2-1
TGTGCCAGCAGCCCAGGGGACAAAACGGCGGGGAGGCATGAGCAGTTCTTC
CASSPGDKTAGRHEQFF
>-|TRBV15|-|TRBJ1-4
TGTGCCACCAGCACCCCCCGTAGAGGGGGAGCGGAGGAAAAACTGTTTTTT
CATSTPRRGGAEEKLFF
>TRBD1|TRBV30|-|TRBJ2-2
TGTGCCTGGAGGTTTACCCCCGGACAGGGGCCGAAAGTCACGAACACCGGGGAGCTGTTTTTT
CAWRFTPGQGPKVTNTGELFF
>-|TRBV6-5|-|TRBJ1-2
TGTGCCAGCAGAACCCGCGGGCTTTTGGATGGCTACACCTTC
CASRTRGLLDGYTF
>-|TRBV27|-|TRBJ1-3
TGTGCCAGCAGTTTATCGGTGGGCTCTGGAAACACCATATATTTT
CASSLSVGSGNTIYF
>-|TRBV28|-|TRBJ2-7
TGTGCCAGCAGTCCCCGGGGAGTCTACGAGCAGTACTTC
CASSPRGVYEQYF